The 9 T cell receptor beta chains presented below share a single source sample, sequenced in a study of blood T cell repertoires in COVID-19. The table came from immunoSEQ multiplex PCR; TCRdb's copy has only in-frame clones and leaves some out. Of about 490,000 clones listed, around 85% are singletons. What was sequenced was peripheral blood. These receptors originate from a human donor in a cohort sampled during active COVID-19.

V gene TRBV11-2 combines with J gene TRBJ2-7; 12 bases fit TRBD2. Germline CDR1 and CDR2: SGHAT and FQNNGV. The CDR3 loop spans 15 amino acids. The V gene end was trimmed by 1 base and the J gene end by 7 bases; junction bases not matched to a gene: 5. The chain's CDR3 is CASSLGTSGRLEQYF. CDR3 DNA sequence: TGTGCCAGCAGCTTAGGTACTAGCGGGAGGCTTGAGCAGTACTTC.

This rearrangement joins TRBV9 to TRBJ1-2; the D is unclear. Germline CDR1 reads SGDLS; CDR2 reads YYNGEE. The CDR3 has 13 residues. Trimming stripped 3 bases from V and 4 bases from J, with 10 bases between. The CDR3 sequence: CASSGGGAYGYTF. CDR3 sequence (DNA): TGTGCCAGCAGCGGAGGAGGCGCCTATGGCTACACCTTC.

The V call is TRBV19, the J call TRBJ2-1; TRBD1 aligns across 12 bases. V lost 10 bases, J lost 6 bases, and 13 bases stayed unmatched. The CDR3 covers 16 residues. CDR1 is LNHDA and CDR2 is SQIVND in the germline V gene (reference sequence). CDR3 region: CATRPGQGAGVNEQFF. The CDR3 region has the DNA TGTGCCACCAGGCCGGGACAGGGGGCTGGGGTCAATGAGCAGTTCTTC.

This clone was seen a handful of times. CDR3: CASSWPGLAGGDTGELFF. The CDR3 DNA is TGTGCCAGCAGTTGGCCGGGACTAGCGGGAGGAGACACCGGGGAGCTGTTTTTT. J is TRBJ2-2 and V is TRBV28; 15 bases align to TRBD2. Germline CDR1 is MDHEN and CDR2 is SYDVKM. The junction had 6 bases not matched to a gene; V was cut back by 4 bases and J by 3 bases. The CDR3 loop spans 18 amino acids.

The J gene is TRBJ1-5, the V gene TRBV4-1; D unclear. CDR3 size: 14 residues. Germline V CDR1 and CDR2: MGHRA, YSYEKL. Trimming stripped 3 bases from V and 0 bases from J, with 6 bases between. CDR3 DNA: TGCGCCAGCAGCCACCCTCTTAGCAATCAGCCCCAGCATTTT. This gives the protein CASSHPLSNQPQHF.

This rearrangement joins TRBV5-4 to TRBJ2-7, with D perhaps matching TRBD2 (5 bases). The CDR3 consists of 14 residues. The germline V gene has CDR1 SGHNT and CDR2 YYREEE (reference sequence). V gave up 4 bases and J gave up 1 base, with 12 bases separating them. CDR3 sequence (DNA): TGTGCCAGCAGCCCGGGATCAGGATCCTACGAGCAGTACTTC. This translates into CASSPGSGSYEQYF.

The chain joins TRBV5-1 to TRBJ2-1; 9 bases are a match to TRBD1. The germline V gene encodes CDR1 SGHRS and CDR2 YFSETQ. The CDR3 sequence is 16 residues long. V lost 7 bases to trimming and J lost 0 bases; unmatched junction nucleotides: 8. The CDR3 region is CASRRGTGSSYNEQFF. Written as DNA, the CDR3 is TGCGCCAGCCGGAGGGGGACAGGGAGCTCCTACAATGAGCAGTTCTTC.

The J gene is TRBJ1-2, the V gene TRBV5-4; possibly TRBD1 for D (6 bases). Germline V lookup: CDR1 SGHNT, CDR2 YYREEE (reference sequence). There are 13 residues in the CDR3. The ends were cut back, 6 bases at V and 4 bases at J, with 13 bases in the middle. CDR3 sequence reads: CASNLQGGYGYTF. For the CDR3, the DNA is TGTGCCAGCAACCTACAGGGCGGCTATGGCTACACCTTC.

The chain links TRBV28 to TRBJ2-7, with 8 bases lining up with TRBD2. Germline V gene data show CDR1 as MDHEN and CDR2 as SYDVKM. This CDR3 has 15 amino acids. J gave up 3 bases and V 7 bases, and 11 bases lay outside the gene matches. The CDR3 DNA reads TGTGCCAGCACCCTTAGCGGGGTCGCACTCTACGAGCAGTACTTC. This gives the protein CASTLSGVALYEQYF.